Shown below are 21 T cell receptor beta chains from a single sample sequenced in a study of blood T cell repertoires in COVID-19 (dated by TCRdb to 2020 to 2021). The library was produced with the immunoSEQ multiplex PCR assay. The table was pulled from immuneACCESS by TCRdb, which kept in-frame rearrangements only. Such tables lose some clones; where checked, under half of the loss comes from unresolved V genes, and the rest has no known cause. The sample contains over 120,000 clones, approximately 87% of them found a single time. Roughly two fifths of the sample is in the top ten clones. The specimen sequenced was peripheral blood. These receptor sequences come from a man in his forties or fifties who had recovered from COVID-19.

The chain joins TRBV2 to TRBJ2-7, with 8 bases fitting TRBD1. The junction had 3 bases not matched to a gene; V was cut back by 6 bases and J by 2 bases. The CDR3 contains 13 residues. In germline, CDR1 is SNHLY, CDR2 FYNNEI. The CDR3 here is CASRDRGPYEQYF. CDR3 sequence (DNA): TGTGCCAGCAGAGACAGGGGTCCCTACGAGCAGTACTTC.

The chain uses TRBV7-6 and TRBJ2-2; tentative D call: TRBD1 (5 bases). This CDR3 region has 15 residues. Trimming shortened V by 6 bases and J by 2 bases, and 13 bases separated the two germline ends. CDR1 SGHVS and CDR2 FNYEAQ come from the germline V gene. The CDR3 DNA follows: TGTGCCAGCAGTAGAGGTCAGGGCAACACCGGGGAGCTGTTTTTT. Its translation is CASSRGQGNTGELFF.

V usage is TRBV28 and J usage is TRBJ1-6; D gene uncertain. The V gene's germline CDR1 is MDHEN and CDR2 SYDVKM. V was cut by 6 bases and J by 5 bases, with 11 bases left in between. This CDR3 region has 14 residues. The DNA for the CDR3 is TGTGCCAGCAGCCCGGGGTTAGATAATTCACCCCTCCACTTT. Protein product: CASSPGLDNSPLHF. Full variable domain (outside the CDR3, taken from reference TRBV28 and TRBJ1-6): DVKVTQSSRYLVKRTGEKVFLECVQDMDHENMFWYRQDPGLGLRLIYFSYDVKMKEKGDIPEGYSVSREKKERFSLILESASTNQTSMYLCASSPGLDNSPLHFGNGTRLTVT.

The rearrangement joins TRBV5-5 to TRBJ2-7, with 13 nucleotides matching TRBD2. The CDR3 extends over 15 amino acids. Trimming removed 4 bases from V and 4 bases from J; junction bases left unmatched: 5. Germline assignment: CDR1 SGHKS and CDR2 YYEKEE (reference sequence). The CDR3 protein is CASSPLAGGPYEQYF. The CDR3 region has the DNA TGTGCCAGCAGCCCACTAGCGGGGGGGCCGTACGAGCAGTACTTC. Supplemented by reference TRBV5-5 and TRBJ2-7, the full variable domain reads DAGVTQSPTHLIKTRGQQVTLRCSPISGHKSVSWYQQVLGQGPQFIFQYYEKEERGRGNFPDRFSARQFPNYSSELNVNALLLGDSALYLCASSPLAGGPYEQYFGPGTRLTVT.

The chain is built from TRBV6-5 and TRBJ1-2; no clear D. The germline V gene encodes CDR1 MNHEY and CDR2 SVGAGI. This CDR3 region has 16 residues. V lost 2 bases, J lost 0 bases, and 13 bases lay in between. The CDR3 loop is CASSYGPGGPNYGYTF. CDR3 DNA: TGTGCCAGCAGTTACGGTCCAGGAGGCCCTAACTATGGCTACACCTTC.

The gene calls are TRBV29-1 and TRBJ2-6, with D perhaps matching TRBD2 (5 bases). CDR3 length: 14 amino acids. Trimming took off 1 base at V and 2 bases at J, with 6 bases between the two ends. The germline V gene encodes CDR1 SQVTM and CDR2 ANQGSEA. The CDR3 DNA reads as TGCAGCGTTGAAGTCGGGACTGGGGCCAACGTCCTGACTTTC. Translated, it gives CSVEVGTGANVLTF. Filled out from reference TRBV29-1 and TRBJ2-6, the complete variable domain reads SAVISQKPSRDICQRGTSLTIQCQVDSQVTMMFWYRQQPGQSLTLIATANQGSEATYESGFVIDKFPISRPNLTFSTLTVSNMSPEDSSIYLCSVEVGTGANVLTFGAGSRLTVL.

V gene TRBV6-1 combines with J gene TRBJ1-1; the match to TRBD1 covers 12 bases. This CDR3 contains 17 residues. Trimming took 4 bases from V and 4 from J; bases not matched to a gene: 10. Germline V gene sequence: CDR1 MNHNS, CDR2 SASEGT. The CDR3 protein is CASSARGQGARGTEAFF. CDR3 in DNA: TGTGCCAGCAGTGCTCGGGGACAGGGGGCGCGGGGCACTGAAGCTTTCTTT.

In its sample, this clone was seen a few times. CDR3 residues: CASNPGGAMGNEQFF. CDR3 nucleotide sequence: TGTGCCAGCAACCCGGGGGGGGCCATGGGGAATGAGCAGTTCTTC. The chain combines TRBV6-2 or TRBV6-3 with TRBJ2-1, with 8 nucleotides matching TRBD2. The CDR3 contains 15 residues. The germline gives CDR1 MNHEY, CDR2 SVGEGT. Trimming took 7 bases from V and 7 from J; bases not matched to a gene: 12.

Here the CDR3 DNA reads TGTGCCACCAGCAGAGGAGTGGGACAGATCGACCAAGAGACCCAGTACTTC. This sequence encodes CATSRGVGQIDQETQYF. J is TRBJ2-5 and V is TRBV15, with 7 bases identical to TRBD1. V shed 1 base and J 0 bases; nucleotides not matched to a gene: 8. Germline V gene lookup returns CDR1 LNHNV and CDR2 YYDKDF (reference sequence). This CDR3 region has 17 residues. The full variable domain, its missing parts supplied by reference TRBV15 and TRBJ2-5, is DAMVIQNPRYQVTQFGKPVTLSCSQTLNHNVMYWYQQKSSQAPKLLFHYYDKDFNNEADTPDNFQSRRPNTSFCFLDIRSPGLGDTAMYLCATSRGVGQIDQETQYFGPGTRLLVL.

The chain is built from TRBV6-6 and TRBJ2-1; TRBD2 aligns across 12 bases. The CDR3 has 15 residues. The germline CDR1 and CDR2 sequences are MNHNY and SVGAGI (reference sequence). Trimming cost V 6 bases and J 12 bases; bases outside gene matches: 12. CDR3 sequence reads: CASSLTSGGNGGQFF. The CDR3 DNA sequence: TGTGCCAGCAGCCTGACTAGCGGGGGTAATGGGGGGCAGTTCTTC.

The chain uses TRBV19 and TRBJ2-6; D may be TRBD1 (6 bases). Trimming left V 3 bases short and J 4 bases short, with 10 bases between. Germline CDR1 and CDR2: LNHDA and SQIVND (reference sequence). The CDR3 length is 15 residues. CDR3 nucleotides: TGTGCCAGTAGTATTGGGGGCGCAGGGGCCAACGTCCTGACTTTC. It encodes CASSIGGAGANVLTF.

The chain combines TRBV7-2 with TRBJ2-3, with 11 bases lining up with TRBD2. The CDR3 totals 16 residues. V trimming: 2 bases; J trimming: 5 bases; junction bases outside the gene matches: 6. The V gene's germline CDR1 is SGHTA and CDR2 FQGNSA. CDR3 bases: TGTGCCAGCAGCTTATTAGGGCTAGCGGGGGGAGATACGCAGTATTTT. Its protein product is CASSLLGLAGGDTQYF. Filled out from reference TRBV7-2 and TRBJ2-3, the complete variable domain reads GAGVSQSPSNKVTEKGKDVELRCDPISGHTALYWYRQSLGQGLEFLIYFQGNSAPDKSGLPSDRFSAERTGGSVSTLTIQRTQQEDSAVYLCASSLLGLAGGDTQYFGPGTRLTVL.

The V and J genes are TRBV5-1 and TRBJ2-5, with 10 bases that match TRBD2. In germline, CDR1 is SGHRS, CDR2 YFSETQ. The junction had 3 bases not matched to a gene; V was cut back by 0 bases and J by 1 base. This CDR3 spans 16 amino acids. The CDR3 spells CASSLVVAGGQETQYF. CDR3 nucleotides: TGCGCCAGCAGCTTGGTTGTAGCGGGGGGCCAAGAGACCCAGTACTTC. The whole variable domain, remainder taken from reference TRBV5-1 and TRBJ2-5, is KAGVTQTPRYLIKTRGQQVTLSCSPISGHRSVSWYQQTPGQGLQFLFEYFSETQRNKGNFPGRFSGRQFSNSRSEMNVSTLELGDSALYLCASSLVVAGGQETQYFGPGTRLLVL.

V gene TRBV6-5 combines with J gene TRBJ1-3; D is undetermined. CDR3 size: 14 residues. Germline V gene lookup returns CDR1 MNHEY and CDR2 SVGAGI. Trimming shortened V by 6 bases and J by 4 bases, and 13 bases separated the two germline ends. CDR3 in DNA: TGTGCCAGCAGACAAACCGGGGTGGGAAACACCATATATTTT. Its protein product is CASRQTGVGNTIYF.

Here the CDR3 DNA reads TGCGCCAGCAGCTTGGCGGCAGGGGGAAAGATAGAGACCCAGTACTTC. Amino acids: CASSLAAGGKIETQYF. This rearrangement joins TRBV5-1 to TRBJ2-5; TRBD1 matches 7 bases. V trimming: 0 bases; J trimming: 4 bases; junction bases outside the gene matches: 9. The CDR3 sequence is 16 residues long. CDR1 is SGHRS, CDR2 YFSETQ, per germline.

The chain has TRBV5-4 and TRBJ2-1; D might be TRBD2 (5 bases). CDR1 and CDR2 from the germline V gene are SGHNT and YYREEE (reference sequence). This CDR3 is built from 17 residues. The ends were cut back, 1 base at V and 0 bases at J, with 14 bases in the middle. CDR3: CASSLLPGSRSYNEQFF. In DNA form, the CDR3 reads TGTGCCAGCAGCTTGCTTCCGGGATCGCGCTCCTACAATGAGCAGTTCTTC.

This sequence joins TRBV11-3 and TRBJ1-2; the D is unclear. Germline V gene sequence: CDR1 SGHNT, CDR2 YENEEA. The CDR3 extends over 14 amino acids. Trimming stripped 0 bases from V and 0 bases from J, with 5 bases between. The CDR3 sequence: CASSLDPANYGYTF. The CDR3 bases are TGTGCCAGCAGCTTAGATCCGGCTAACTATGGCTACACCTTC.

The chain links TRBV9 to TRBJ2-7; 11 bases are shared with TRBD2. Germline CDR1 is SGDLS and CDR2 is YYNGEE. With 3 bases clipped from V and 10 bases from J, the junction kept 6 bases outside the gene matches. This CDR3 spans 13 amino acids. CDR3 loop: CASSGNLAGGQYF. The CDR3 DNA reads TGTGCCAGCAGCGGCAATCTAGCGGGGGGACAGTACTTC.

The V and J genes are TRBV7-8 and TRBJ2-6; TRBD1 matches at 9 bases. The CDR3 is made up of 16 amino acids. CDR1 is SGHVS and CDR2 is FQNEAQ in the germline V gene. Trimming cost V 5 bases and J 2 bases; bases outside gene matches: 4. CDR3 sequence reads: CASSHWTGAGANVLTF. CDR3 coding DNA: TGTGCCAGCAGCCACTGGACAGGGGCTGGGGCCAACGTCCTGACTTTC.

The table lists this clone with a few counts. This chain joins TRBV28 and TRBJ1-6; D perhaps matches TRBD1 (5 bases). This CDR3 is built from 16 residues. Germline CDR1 reads MDHEN; CDR2 reads SYDVKM. Trimming stripped 7 bases from V and 10 bases from J, with 23 bases between. In DNA form, the CDR3 reads TGTGCCAGCACCTCCATGGAGGGGAAGGGGCGGTCACCCCTCCACTTT. Encoded protein: CASTSMEGKGRSPLHF.

V and J are TRBV27 and TRBJ2-7, with TRBD1 matching over 9 bases. The CDR3 totals 16 residues. Trimming at V came to 4 bases and at J to 0 bases, leaving 7 bases not matched to a gene. Germline V gene data show CDR1 as MNHEY and CDR2 as SMNVEV (reference sequence). CDR3 in DNA: TGTGCCAGCAGTTCCCCCGGGACAGGGAGCTCCTACGAGCAGTACTTC. Translating it yields CASSSPGTGSSYEQYF.